This note documents a single TCR beta chain sequence. Authors' data handling: Counts of nucleated cells, estimated from reference gene primer amplification, were obtained. Assay: immunoSEQ multiplex PCR; the TCRdb copy retains only in-frame clones and omits some. D and trimming come from the DNA, and the V and J calls and clone size come from that table. The table shows 55,000 to 65,000 clones, with approximately 82% occurring only once. The data were taken from a study of blood T cell repertoires in COVID-19. About the study: The United States, Italy and Spain were the sources of the acute and convalescent COVID-19 samples. Sample material is recorded as cDNA or gDNA derived from T cells, B-cell-depleted T cells, or PBMCs.

Per germline, CDR1 MNHEY and CDR2 SVGEGT. V lost 5 bases and J lost 3, with 19 bases in between. The CDR3 has 16 amino acids. This clonotype was sampled from a woman older than 75 with acute or convalescent COVID-19. The sequencing sample was made of peripheral blood. V usage is TRBV6-2 or TRBV6-3 and J usage is TRBJ1-1; D might be TRBD1 (5 bases). The CDR3 sequence is CASSRPRGDLDTEAFF. The CDR3 DNA is TGTGCCAGCAGTCGACCACGGGGGGATTTGGACACTGAAGCTTTCTTT.